The clone carrying this T cell receptor (beta chain) was seen a handful of times. The antigen is undetermined. CDR3 length: 13 residues. Per the germline V gene, CDR1 is MDHEN and CDR2 is SYDVKM. V dropped 7 bases and J dropped 9; count of bases not matched to a gene: 5. Some clones are missing from TCRdb's copy, which holds only in-frame ones; the method was immunoSEQ multiplex PCR. The data hold 150,000 to 250,000 clones, with roughly 92% observed a single time. The data stem from a study of T cell responses to AZD1222 COVID-19 vaccine. The study, taken as a whole, reports: White British people made up most donors, females outnumbered males, and clonal diversity was possibly underestimated. Across the whole spike, CD4 TCRs peaked at regions 160-218 and 743-854.

The V gene is TRBV28, the J gene TRBJ2-4; TRBD1 matches at 11 bases. The TCR sequence derives from an adult who received the AZD1222 COVID-19 vaccine. The specimen comprised peripheral blood, sampled 28 days after the second AZD1222 dose. In DNA, the CDR3 is TGTGCCAGCACGGGACAGGGGGTTTCCATTCAGTACTTC. It codes for CASTGQGVSIQYF.